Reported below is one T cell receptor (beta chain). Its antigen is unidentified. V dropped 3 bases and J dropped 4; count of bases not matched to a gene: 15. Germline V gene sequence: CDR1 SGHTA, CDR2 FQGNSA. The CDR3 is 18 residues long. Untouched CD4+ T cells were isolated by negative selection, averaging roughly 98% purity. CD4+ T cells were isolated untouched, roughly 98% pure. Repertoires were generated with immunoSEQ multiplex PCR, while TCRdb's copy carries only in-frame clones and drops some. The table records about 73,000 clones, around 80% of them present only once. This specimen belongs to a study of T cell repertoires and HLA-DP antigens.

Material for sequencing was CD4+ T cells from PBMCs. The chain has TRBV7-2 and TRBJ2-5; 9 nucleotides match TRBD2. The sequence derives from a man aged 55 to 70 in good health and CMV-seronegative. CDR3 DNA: TGTGCCAGCAGCTTTCGGTACGGGCGGGGGGGCCCGGGAGAGACCCAGTACTTC. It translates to CASSFRYGRGGPGETQYF.